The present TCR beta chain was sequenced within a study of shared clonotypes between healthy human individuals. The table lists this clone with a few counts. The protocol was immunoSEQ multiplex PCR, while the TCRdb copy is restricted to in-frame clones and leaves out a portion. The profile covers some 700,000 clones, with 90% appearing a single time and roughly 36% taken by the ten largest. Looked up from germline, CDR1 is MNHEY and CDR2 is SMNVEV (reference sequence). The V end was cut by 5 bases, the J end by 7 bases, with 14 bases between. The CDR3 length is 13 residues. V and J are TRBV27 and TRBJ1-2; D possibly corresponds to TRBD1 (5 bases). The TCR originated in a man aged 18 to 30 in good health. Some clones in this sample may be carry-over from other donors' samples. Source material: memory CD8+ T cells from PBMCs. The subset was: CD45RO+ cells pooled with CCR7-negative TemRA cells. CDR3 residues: CASSTWDSGGYTF. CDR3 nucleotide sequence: TGTGCCAGCAGTACCTGGGACTCTGGTGGCTACACCTTC.